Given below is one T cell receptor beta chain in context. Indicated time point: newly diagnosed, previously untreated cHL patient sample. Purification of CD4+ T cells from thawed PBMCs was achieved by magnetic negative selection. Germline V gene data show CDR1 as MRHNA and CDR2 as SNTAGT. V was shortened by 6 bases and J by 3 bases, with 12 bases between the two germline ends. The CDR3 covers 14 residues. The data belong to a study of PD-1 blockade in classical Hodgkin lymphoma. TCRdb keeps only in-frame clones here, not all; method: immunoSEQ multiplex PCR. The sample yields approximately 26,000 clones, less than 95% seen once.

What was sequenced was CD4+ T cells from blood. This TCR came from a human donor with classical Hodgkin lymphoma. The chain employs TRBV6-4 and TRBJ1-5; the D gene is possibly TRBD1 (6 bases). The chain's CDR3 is CASRGDRNNQPQHF. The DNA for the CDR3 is TGTGCCAGCAGGGGCGACAGGAACAATCAGCCCCAGCATTTT.